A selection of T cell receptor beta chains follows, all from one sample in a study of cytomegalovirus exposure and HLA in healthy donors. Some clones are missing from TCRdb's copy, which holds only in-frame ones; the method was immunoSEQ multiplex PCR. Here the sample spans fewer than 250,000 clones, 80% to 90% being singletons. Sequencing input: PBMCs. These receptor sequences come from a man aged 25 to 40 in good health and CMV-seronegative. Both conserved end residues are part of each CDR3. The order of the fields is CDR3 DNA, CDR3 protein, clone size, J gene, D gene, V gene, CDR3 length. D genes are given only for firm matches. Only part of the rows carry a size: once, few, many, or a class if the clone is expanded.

CDR3 DNA: TGTGCCAGCTCACATACAGGGCCCCTGAACACTGAAGCTTTCTTT; CDR3 protein: CASSHTGPLNTEAFF; clone size: -; J gene: TRBJ1-1; D gene: -; V gene: TRBV18; CDR3 length: 15
CDR3 DNA: TGCAGCGTTGAAGAGGGACAGCTCTATGGCTACACCTTC; CDR3 protein: CSVEEGQLYGYTF; clone size: -; J gene: TRBJ1-2; D gene: TRBD1; V gene: TRBV29-1; CDR3 length: 13
CDR3 DNA: TGTGCCAGCAGCTTCGGAGGGGCGTCTGAAGCTTTCTTT; CDR3 protein: CASSFGGASEAFF; clone size: -; J gene: TRBJ1-1; D gene: -; V gene: TRBV7-9; CDR3 length: 13
CDR3 DNA: TGTGCCAGTAGTCCCTGGGACAGCCGAGTCACTGAAGCTTTCTTT; CDR3 protein: CASSPWDSRVTEAFF; clone size: -; J gene: TRBJ1-1; D gene: TRBD1; V gene: TRBV19; CDR3 length: 15
CDR3 DNA: TGTGCCACCAGCAGTCCCGGGACAGCCTACAATGAGCAGTTCTTC; CDR3 protein: CATSSPGTAYNEQFF; clone size: -; J gene: TRBJ2-1; D gene: TRBD1; V gene: TRBV15; CDR3 length: 15
CDR3 DNA: TGTGCCAGCGCGAGGGACAGCGTGGTAGAGACCCAGTACTTC; CDR3 protein: CASARDSVVETQYF; clone size: -; J gene: TRBJ2-5; D gene: TRBD1; V gene: TRBV5-4; CDR3 length: 14
CDR3 DNA: TGTGCCAGCGGTCTAAAGTCGACAGCCTATAATTCACCCCTCCACTTT; CDR3 protein: CASGLKSTAYNSPLHF; clone size: -; J gene: TRBJ1-6; D gene: -; V gene: TRBV27; CDR3 length: 16
CDR3 DNA: TGCGCCAGCAGCTTGGCCAGGACAGGTCCTAACTATGGCTACACCTTC; CDR3 protein: CASSLARTGPNYGYTF; clone size: -; J gene: TRBJ1-2; D gene: TRBD1; V gene: TRBV5-1; CDR3 length: 16
CDR3 DNA: TGTGCCTGGGGGCCAGGGACAGGCTACAATGAGCAGTTCTTC; CDR3 protein: CAWGPGTGYNEQFF; clone size: -; J gene: TRBJ2-1; D gene: TRBD1; V gene: TRBV30; CDR3 length: 14
CDR3 DNA: TGTGCCAGCAGCCCGCTAGGATCCGGACTAGCGGAGACCTACGAGCAGTACTTC; CDR3 protein: CASSPLGSGLAETYEQYF; clone size: -; J gene: TRBJ2-7; D gene: TRBD2; V gene: TRBV7-9; CDR3 length: 18
CDR3 DNA: TGTGCCAGCAAACTAGCGCTGGATGGCTACAATGAGCAGTTCTTC; CDR3 protein: CASKLALDGYNEQFF; clone size: -; J gene: TRBJ2-1; D gene: TRBD2; V gene: TRBV5-8; CDR3 length: 15
CDR3 DNA: TGTGCCAGCATATCAGGAAGGGGTGGGACACCGAGGGACTACGAGCAGTACTTC; CDR3 protein: CASISGRGGTPRDYEQYF; clone size: -; J gene: TRBJ2-7; D gene: -; V gene: TRBV2; CDR3 length: 18
CDR3 DNA: TGTGCCAGCAGAATCGACAGCTACGAGCAGTACTTC; CDR3 protein: CASRIDSYEQYF; clone size: -; J gene: TRBJ2-7; D gene: -; V gene: TRBV7-9; CDR3 length: 12
CDR3 DNA: TGTGCCAGCAGGTCCGGGACTAGCGGATCCAATGAGCAGTTCTTC; CDR3 protein: CASRSGTSGSNEQFF; clone size: -; J gene: TRBJ2-1; D gene: TRBD2; V gene: TRBV6-5; CDR3 length: 15
CDR3 DNA: TGTGCCAGCAGCGTGGGGACTAGCGGGATTTCCTACAATGAGCAGTTCTTC; CDR3 protein: CASSVGTSGISYNEQFF; clone size: -; J gene: TRBJ2-1; D gene: TRBD2; V gene: TRBV9; CDR3 length: 17
CDR3 DNA: TGTGCCAGCAATCAACTAGCGACCTACGAGCAGTACTTC; CDR3 protein: CASNQLATYEQYF; clone size: few; J gene: TRBJ2-7; D gene: TRBD2; V gene: TRBV6-4; CDR3 length: 13
CDR3 DNA: TGTGCTTCCGGGACAGGGGCAGTAGATACGCAGTATTTT; CDR3 protein: CASGTGAVDTQYF; clone size: -; J gene: TRBJ2-3; D gene: TRBD1; V gene: TRBV6-4; CDR3 length: 13
CDR3 DNA: TGTGCCAGCAGCTTAGGCTTTGGCCCCTACGAGCAGTACTTC; CDR3 protein: CASSLGFGPYEQYF; clone size: -; J gene: TRBJ2-7; D gene: -; V gene: TRBV7-2; CDR3 length: 14
CDR3 DNA: TGTGCCAGCAGCTTAGAAGTGCGGCGGGATCAGCCCCAGCATTTT; CDR3 protein: CASSLEVRRDQPQHF; clone size: -; J gene: TRBJ1-5; D gene: -; V gene: TRBV7-8; CDR3 length: 15
CDR3 DNA: TGTGCCAGCAGAAGGGGAATCTCCTACGAGCAGTACTTC; CDR3 protein: CASRRGISYEQYF; clone size: few; J gene: TRBJ2-7; D gene: -; V gene: TRBV2; CDR3 length: 13
CDR3 DNA: TGTGCCAGCACCTTAGCATCCTCTAGCACAGATACGCAGTATTTT; CDR3 protein: CASTLASSSTDTQYF; clone size: -; J gene: TRBJ2-3; D gene: -; V gene: TRBV7-9; CDR3 length: 15
CDR3 DNA: TGCGCCAGCACTCCGGGACAGGGTGTTGCTGGAGCTTTCTTT; CDR3 protein: CASTPGQGVAGAFF; clone size: -; J gene: TRBJ1-1; D gene: TRBD1; V gene: TRBV5-1; CDR3 length: 14
CDR3 DNA: TGTGCCGGTGGGGGCGCTGGTCAGCCCCAGCATTTT; CDR3 protein: CAGGGAGQPQHF; clone size: few; J gene: TRBJ1-5; D gene: -; V gene: TRBV28; CDR3 length: 12
CDR3 DNA: TGTGCCAGCAGTTTGCGGGGTCGGAATCAGCCCCAGCATTTT; CDR3 protein: CASSLRGRNQPQHF; clone size: once; J gene: TRBJ1-5; D gene: -; V gene: TRBV27; CDR3 length: 14
CDR3 DNA: TGTGCCAGCAGCTTTACTTCCGACTCCTACGAGCAGTACTTC; CDR3 protein: CASSFTSDSYEQYF; clone size: -; J gene: TRBJ2-7; D gene: -; V gene: TRBV7-9; CDR3 length: 14
CDR3 DNA: TGCGCCAGCAGTGAGATGGCAGGTGGGGCGCCCCAGCATTTT; CDR3 protein: CASSEMAGGAPQHF; clone size: -; J gene: TRBJ1-5; D gene: -; V gene: TRBV10-2; CDR3 length: 14
CDR3 DNA: TGTGCCAGCAGCGCAGGGCAATGGGCTGAAGCTTTCTTT; CDR3 protein: CASSAGQWAEAFF; clone size: -; J gene: TRBJ1-1; D gene: -; V gene: TRBV6-1; CDR3 length: 13
CDR3 DNA: TGTGCCAGCAGTAGGAGCCTCGGGGCCGGGGAGCTGTTTTTT; CDR3 protein: CASSRSLGAGELFF; clone size: -; J gene: TRBJ2-2; D gene: -; V gene: TRBV25-1; CDR3 length: 14
CDR3 DNA: TGTGCCTGGAGCCGAACCACAGGCCGCTCTGGAAACACCATATATTTT; CDR3 protein: CAWSRTTGRSGNTIYF; clone size: -; J gene: TRBJ1-3; D gene: -; V gene: TRBV30; CDR3 length: 16
CDR3 DNA: TGTGCCACCAGCAGAGATCCGGGACAGCCCTTCGGGCAGTACTTC; CDR3 protein: CATSRDPGQPFGQYF; clone size: -; J gene: TRBJ2-7; D gene: TRBD1; V gene: TRBV15; CDR3 length: 15
CDR3 DNA: TGTGCCAGCAGTTTGAGAGGGAGGGATGAAAAACTGTTTTTT; CDR3 protein: CASSLRGRDEKLFF; clone size: -; J gene: TRBJ1-4; D gene: -; V gene: TRBV27; CDR3 length: 14
CDR3 DNA: TGTGCCAGCAGTGAACAGGACCGGGAGTGGACCCTCCACTTT; CDR3 protein: CASSEQDREWTLHF; clone size: -; J gene: TRBJ1-6; D gene: -; V gene: TRBV6-1; CDR3 length: 14
CDR3 DNA: TGTGCCAGCAGCCCGGGACAGGATAACAATGAGCAGTTCTTC; CDR3 protein: CASSPGQDNNEQFF; clone size: -; J gene: TRBJ2-1; D gene: TRBD1; V gene: TRBV11-3; CDR3 length: 14
CDR3 DNA: TGTGCCAGCAGCGTAACAGGAGCTAACTATGGCTACACCTTC; CDR3 protein: CASSVTGANYGYTF; clone size: once; J gene: TRBJ1-2; D gene: -; V gene: TRBV9; CDR3 length: 14
CDR3 DNA: TGTGCCAGCAGTTTGCGTCGGGGGAGAGATCAGCCCCAGCATTTT; CDR3 protein: CASSLRRGRDQPQHF; clone size: -; J gene: TRBJ1-5; D gene: -; V gene: TRBV27; CDR3 length: 15
CDR3 DNA: TGCTCTGTGACCGGGACAGGTAACGACGAGCAGTACTTC; CDR3 protein: CSVTGTGNDEQYF; clone size: -; J gene: TRBJ2-7; D gene: TRBD1; V gene: TRBV29-1; CDR3 length: 13
CDR3 DNA: TGTGCCAGTAGACCGTTGGACAGGGGCGACTATGGCTACACCTTC; CDR3 protein: CASRPLDRGDYGYTF; clone size: -; J gene: TRBJ1-2; D gene: TRBD1; V gene: TRBV19; CDR3 length: 15
CDR3 DNA: TGTGCCAGCACGCGGGGAACCACAGATACGCAGTATTTT; CDR3 protein: CASTRGTTDTQYF; clone size: -; J gene: TRBJ2-3; D gene: -; V gene: TRBV2; CDR3 length: 13
CDR3 DNA: TGTGCCAGCAGCCGCGACAGGAACTCTGGGGCCAACGTCCTGACTTTC; CDR3 protein: CASSRDRNSGANVLTF; clone size: -; J gene: TRBJ2-6; D gene: -; V gene: TRBV7-6; CDR3 length: 16
CDR3 DNA: TGCGCCAGCAGCCCGAACCCGGGACAGGGTCGGTCTGAAGGTCAGGGTGGGCAGTACTTC; CDR3 protein: CASSPNPGQGRSEGQGGQYF; clone size: -; J gene: TRBJ2-7; D gene: TRBD1; V gene: TRBV5-1; CDR3 length: 20
CDR3 DNA: TGTGCCAGCAGTTCAGGGAGCAATCAGCCCCAGCATTTT; CDR3 protein: CASSSGSNQPQHF; clone size: few; J gene: TRBJ1-5; D gene: -; V gene: TRBV6-5; CDR3 length: 13
CDR3 DNA: TGCGCCAGCAGCTCCGGGAACCAACAGACAGATACGCAGTATTTT; CDR3 protein: CASSSGNQQTDTQYF; clone size: -; J gene: TRBJ2-3; D gene: -; V gene: TRBV5-1; CDR3 length: 15
CDR3 DNA: TGTGCCAGCAGCTTGGGGCAGCGAGGCGGCTACACCTTC; CDR3 protein: CASSLGQRGGYTF; clone size: -; J gene: TRBJ1-2; D gene: -; V gene: TRBV5-4; CDR3 length: 13
CDR3 DNA: TGTGCCAGTCGCCTCGGGACTAGCACCTCCTACGAGCAGTACTTC; CDR3 protein: CASRLGTSTSYEQYF; clone size: -; J gene: TRBJ2-7; D gene: TRBD2; V gene: TRBV5-4; CDR3 length: 15
CDR3 DNA: TGTGCCAGCAGCTACGGGACTAGCAGCTATGAGCAGTTCTTC; CDR3 protein: CASSYGTSSYEQFF; clone size: -; J gene: TRBJ2-1; D gene: TRBD2; V gene: TRBV11-2; CDR3 length: 14
CDR3 DNA: TGTGCCAGCAGGGGACAGTCTAGGGACAATCAGCCCCAGCATTTT; CDR3 protein: CASRGQSRDNQPQHF; clone size: -; J gene: TRBJ1-5; D gene: TRBD1; V gene: TRBV2; CDR3 length: 15
CDR3 DNA: TGTGCCAGCTCACCGGCAGGGTACAGCAATCAGCCCCAGCATTTT; CDR3 protein: CASSPAGYSNQPQHF; clone size: -; J gene: TRBJ1-5; D gene: -; V gene: TRBV18; CDR3 length: 15
CDR3 DNA: TGTGCTAGTGGTTTGGTAACCATTGGTTTTTGGACTAGCGGGGGTGAAAGAAAAGAGACCCAGTACTTC; CDR3 protein: CASGLVTIGFWTSGGERKETQYF; clone size: -; J gene: TRBJ2-5; D gene: TRBD2; V gene: TRBV12-5; CDR3 length: 23
CDR3 DNA: TGTGCCAGCACCAAAATGGGGGCAGTGAACACTGAAGCTTTCTTT; CDR3 protein: CASTKMGAVNTEAFF; clone size: -; J gene: TRBJ1-1; D gene: -; V gene: TRBV6-5; CDR3 length: 15
CDR3 DNA: TGCGCCAGCAGATACGGACAGGGGTCTTTAAACTATGGCTACACCTTC; CDR3 protein: CASRYGQGSLNYGYTF; clone size: -; J gene: TRBJ1-2; D gene: TRBD1; V gene: TRBV5-1; CDR3 length: 16
CDR3 DNA: TGCGCCAGCAGCTTGGAGGGGGCGCGTCCCTACAATGAGCAGTTCTTC; CDR3 protein: CASSLEGARPYNEQFF; clone size: -; J gene: TRBJ2-1; D gene: TRBD1; V gene: TRBV5-1; CDR3 length: 16
CDR3 DNA: TGTGCCAGCAGTTTATACAGGGACCTTAACACTGAAGCTTTCTTT; CDR3 protein: CASSLYRDLNTEAFF; clone size: -; J gene: TRBJ1-1; D gene: -; V gene: TRBV27; CDR3 length: 15
CDR3 DNA: TGTGCCAGCAATAGCCGGGACAGGGAAACCTACGAGCAGTACTTC; CDR3 protein: CASNSRDRETYEQYF; clone size: once; J gene: TRBJ2-7; D gene: TRBD1; V gene: TRBV6-1; CDR3 length: 15
CDR3 DNA: TGTGCCAGCAGTTGGGCCTCGGGACAAGAGACCCAGTACTTC; CDR3 protein: CASSWASGQETQYF; clone size: -; J gene: TRBJ2-5; D gene: -; V gene: TRBV6-5; CDR3 length: 14
CDR3 DNA: TGTGCCTGGAGCCGTTATGATTTCAGGGGAAACACCATATATTTT; CDR3 protein: CAWSRYDFRGNTIYF; clone size: few; J gene: TRBJ1-3; D gene: -; V gene: TRBV30; CDR3 length: 15
CDR3 DNA: TGTGCCAGTACCCTAGCGGGGGGCTCCTACGAGCAGTACTTC; CDR3 protein: CASTLAGGSYEQYF; clone size: -; J gene: TRBJ2-7; D gene: TRBD2; V gene: TRBV6-1; CDR3 length: 14
CDR3 DNA: TGTGCCAGCAGTTGGGGGGGACCGAATCAGCCCCAGCATTTT; CDR3 protein: CASSWGGPNQPQHF; clone size: few; J gene: TRBJ1-5; D gene: -; V gene: TRBV28; CDR3 length: 14